This passage covers 9 T cell receptor beta chains from one sample sequenced in a study of cytomegalovirus exposure and HLA in healthy donors. The primer mix had 60 Vbeta and 13 Jbeta primers. Sequencing was performed with immunoSEQ multiplex PCR; in TCRdb, only in-frame clones are kept and a portion is missing. Among 95,000 to 100,000 clones listed, approximately 74% were seen once. The sample consisted of PBMCs. Receptor source: a woman in her forties in good health and CMV-seronegative.

This rearrangement joins TRBV27 to TRBJ2-7; 10 bases are shared with TRBD2. V lost 2 bases, J lost 3 bases, and 4 bases stayed unmatched. The CDR3 has 15 amino acids. Germline CDR1 reads MNHEY; CDR2 reads SMNVEV (reference sequence). This CDR3 is CASSLRVAGGYEQYF. The CDR3 nucleotides read TGTGCCAGCAGTTTAAGGGTAGCGGGGGGCTACGAGCAGTACTTC.

This clone is a singleton in its sample. The chain employs TRBV28 and TRBJ2-3; 8 bases are a match to TRBD2. The CDR3 totals 15 residues. With V trimmed by 4 bases and J by 3 bases, 6 bases remained unmatched. CDR1 and CDR2 from the germline V gene are MDHEN and SYDVKM. The CDR3 nucleotides read TGTGCCAGCAGTTCCGATAGCGGGGTAACAGATACGCAGTATTTT. It yields the protein CASSSDSGVTDTQYF.

The V and J genes are TRBV4-1 and TRBJ1-4, with D possibly being TRBD1 (5 bases). Trimming stripped 0 bases from V and 6 bases from J, with 11 bases between. This CDR3 contains 15 residues. CDR1 is MGHRA and CDR2 is YSYEKL in the germline V gene. CDR3 amino acids: CASSQDQGLDEKLFF. In DNA form, the CDR3 reads TGCGCCAGCAGCCAAGATCAGGGTTTGGATGAAAAACTGTTTTTT.

The chain links TRBV7-6 to TRBJ1-2; no reliable D call. Germline V gene lookup returns CDR1 SGHVS and CDR2 FNYEAQ. V shed 5 bases and J shed 2 bases, with 15 bases lying between them. This CDR3 comprises 15 residues. CDR3 protein: CASSPAGRGNYGYTF. The CDR3 DNA follows: TGTGCCAGCAGCCCCGCCGGTCGAGGAAACTATGGCTACACCTTC.

This chain uses TRBV9 with TRBJ2-7, with TRBD2 matching 11 bases. V lost 4 bases to trimming and J lost 0 bases; unmatched junction nucleotides: 3. Germline lookup yields CDR1 SGDLS and CDR2 YYNGEE. The CDR3 covers 15 residues. The CDR3 loop is CASSPSGGPSYEQYF. Written as DNA, the CDR3 is TGTGCCAGCAGCCCTAGCGGGGGGCCCTCCTACGAGCAGTACTTC.

As for this clone: At one end the junction does not follow the germline gene, possibly because of a read error. The chain uses TRBV27 and TRBJ2-2; perhaps D is TRBD1 or TRBD2 (6 bases each). Germline CDR1 is MNHEY and CDR2 is SMNVEV (reference sequence). This CDR3 spans 14 amino acids. This CDR3 is CASSISGAGGELFF. CDR3 bases: TGTGCCAGCAGTATATCGGGGGCGGGCGGGGAGCTGTTTTTT.

Concerning this clone itself: Within the sample, other DNA sequences also encode this same CDR3. The chain recombines TRBV11-3 with TRBJ2-2; D remains unclear. CDR1 and CDR2 (germline): SGHNT, YENEEA. This CDR3 has 13 residues. V was clipped by 5 bases and J by 6 bases, with 10 bases between them. CDR3 residues: CASSPRRAGELFF. CDR3 in DNA: TGTGCCAGCAGCCCAAGAAGAGCCGGGGAGCTGTTTTTT. Using reference TRBV11-3 and TRBJ2-2 for the parts outside the CDR3, the full variable domain is EAGVVQSPRYKIIEKKQPVAFWCNPISGHNTLYWYLQNLGQGPELLIRYENEEAVDDSQLPKDRFSAERLKGVDSTLKIQPAELGDSAVYLCASSPRRAGELFFGEGSRLTVL.

The chain has TRBV7-9 and TRBJ2-7; 9 nucleotides line up with TRBD1. Germline V CDR1 and CDR2: SEHNR, FQNEAQ (reference sequence). The J segment lost 7 bases and the V segment lost 7 bases, leaving 17 bases of the junction unmatched. This CDR3 is built from 16 residues. Written as DNA, the CDR3 is TGTGCCAGCAACGAACAGGGGGCGCTTTCCTCGGCGGAGCAGTACTTC. This translates into CASNEQGALSSAEQYF.

The genes are TRBV2 and TRBJ2-2; the match to TRBD1 covers 8 bases. With 8 bases clipped from V and 5 bases from J, the junction kept 10 bases outside the gene matches. The germline CDR1 and CDR2 sequences are SNHLY and FYNNEI. This CDR3 comprises 15 residues. CDR3 amino acids: CASGLGQADTGELFF. CDR3 bases: TGTGCCAGCGGTCTGGGACAGGCCGATACCGGGGAGCTGTTTTTT.